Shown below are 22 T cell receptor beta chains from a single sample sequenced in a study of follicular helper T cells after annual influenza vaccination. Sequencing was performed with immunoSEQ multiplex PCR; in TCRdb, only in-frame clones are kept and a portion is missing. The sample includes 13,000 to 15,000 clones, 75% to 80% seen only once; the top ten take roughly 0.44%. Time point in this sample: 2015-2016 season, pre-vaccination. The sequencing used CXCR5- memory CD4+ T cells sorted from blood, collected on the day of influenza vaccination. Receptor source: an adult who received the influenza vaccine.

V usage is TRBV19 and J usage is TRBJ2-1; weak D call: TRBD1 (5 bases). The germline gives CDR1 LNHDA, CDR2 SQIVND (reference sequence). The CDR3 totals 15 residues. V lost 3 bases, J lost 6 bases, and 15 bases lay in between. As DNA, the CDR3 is TGTGCCAGTAGTATGAGGAGTCTTAGGGGCAATGAGCAGTTCTTC. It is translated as CASSMRSLRGNEQFF.

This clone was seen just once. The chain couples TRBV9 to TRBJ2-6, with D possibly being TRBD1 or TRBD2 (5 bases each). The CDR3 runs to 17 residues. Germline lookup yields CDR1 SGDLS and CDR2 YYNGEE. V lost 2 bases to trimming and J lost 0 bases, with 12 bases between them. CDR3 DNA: TGTGCCAGCAGCGTCCGGGGCAGGTACTCTGGGGCCAACGTCCTGACTTTC. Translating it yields CASSVRGRYSGANVLTF.

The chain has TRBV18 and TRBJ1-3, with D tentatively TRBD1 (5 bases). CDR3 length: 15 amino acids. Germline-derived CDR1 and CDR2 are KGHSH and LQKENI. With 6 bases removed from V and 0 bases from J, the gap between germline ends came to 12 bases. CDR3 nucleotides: TGTGCCAGCTCTCTAACGGACATCTCTGGAAACACCATATATTTT. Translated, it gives CASSLTDISGNTIYF.

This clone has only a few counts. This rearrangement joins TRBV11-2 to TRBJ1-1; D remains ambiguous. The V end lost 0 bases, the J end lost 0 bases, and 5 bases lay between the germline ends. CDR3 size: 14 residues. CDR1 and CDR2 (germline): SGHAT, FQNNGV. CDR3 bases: TGTGCCAGCAGCTTAGACCCCGTGAACACTGAAGCTTTCTTT. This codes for CASSLDPVNTEAFF.

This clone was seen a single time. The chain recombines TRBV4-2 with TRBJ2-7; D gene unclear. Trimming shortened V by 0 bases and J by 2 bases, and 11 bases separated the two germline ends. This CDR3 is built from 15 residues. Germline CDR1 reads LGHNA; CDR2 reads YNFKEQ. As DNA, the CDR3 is TGTGCCAGCAGCCAAGAAGCCGGTGGGGCCTACGAGCAGTACTTC. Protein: CASSQEAGGAYEQYF.

CDR3 protein: CASSARLAGVYNEQFF. The CDR3 nucleotides are TGTGCCAGTAGTGCCCGACTAGCGGGGGTCTACAATGAGCAGTTCTTC. The chain combines TRBV19 with TRBJ2-1; TRBD2 aligns across 12 bases. V shed 5 bases, J shed 3 bases, and the junction held 5 bases outside the gene matches. The CDR3 is 16 residues long. CDR1 LNHDA and CDR2 SQIVND come from the germline V gene (reference sequence).

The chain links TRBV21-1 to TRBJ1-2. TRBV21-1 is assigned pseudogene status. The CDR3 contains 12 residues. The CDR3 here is CASSPRTAYVTF. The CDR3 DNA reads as TGTGCCAGCAGCCCCCGGACGGCGTACGTCACCTTC.

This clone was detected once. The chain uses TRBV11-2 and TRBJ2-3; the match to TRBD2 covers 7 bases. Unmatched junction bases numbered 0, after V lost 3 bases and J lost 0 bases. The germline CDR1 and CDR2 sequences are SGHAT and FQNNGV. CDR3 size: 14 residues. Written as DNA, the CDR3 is TGTGCCAGCAGCTTGCGGGGGAGCACAGATACGCAGTATTTT. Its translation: CASSLRGSTDTQYF.

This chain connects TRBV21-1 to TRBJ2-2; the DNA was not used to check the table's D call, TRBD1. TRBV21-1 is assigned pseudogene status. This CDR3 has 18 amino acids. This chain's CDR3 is CASRVRIATQALTGELFF. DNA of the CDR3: TGTGCCAGCAGAGTTAGGATAGCTACACAGGCCTTGACCGGGGAGCTGTTTTTT.

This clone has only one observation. The CDR3 region is CASSLRSFRVRAATEAFF. The CDR3 DNA reads TGTGCCAGCAGTTTAAGGTCTTTTCGTGTCAGGGCGGCGACTGAAGCTTTCTTT. The chain carries TRBV28 and TRBJ1-1, with a tentative D call TRBD1 (5 bases). CDR1 is MDHEN and CDR2 is SYDVKM in the germline V gene. Deletions cut 2 bases from V and 5 bases from J, with 24 bases between. This CDR3 region has 18 residues. The full variable domain, with the rest looked up from reference TRBV28 and TRBJ1-1, is DVKVTQSSRYLVKRTGEKVFLECVQDMDHENMFWYRQDPGLGLRLIYFSYDVKMKEKGDIPEGYSVSREKKERFSLILESASTNQTSMYLCASSLRSFRVRAATEAFFGQGTRLTVV.

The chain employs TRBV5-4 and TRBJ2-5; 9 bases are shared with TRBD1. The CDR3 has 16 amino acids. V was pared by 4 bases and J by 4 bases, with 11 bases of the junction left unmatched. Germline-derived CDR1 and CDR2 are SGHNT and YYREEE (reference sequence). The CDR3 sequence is CASSRSGGTGRETQYF. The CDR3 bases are TGTGCCAGCAGCCGTTCGGGCGGGACAGGGAGAGAGACCCAGTACTTC.

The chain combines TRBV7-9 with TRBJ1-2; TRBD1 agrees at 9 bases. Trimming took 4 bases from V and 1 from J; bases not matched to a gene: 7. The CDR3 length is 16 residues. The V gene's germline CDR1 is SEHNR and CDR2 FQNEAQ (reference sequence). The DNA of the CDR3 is TGTGCCAGCAGCTCCAATTGGGACAGGGTTAACTATGGCTACACCTTC. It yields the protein CASSSNWDRVNYGYTF.

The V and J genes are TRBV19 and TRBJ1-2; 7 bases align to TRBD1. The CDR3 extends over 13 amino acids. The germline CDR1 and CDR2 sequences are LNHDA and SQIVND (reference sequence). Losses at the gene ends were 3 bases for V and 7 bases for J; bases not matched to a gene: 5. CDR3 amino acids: CASSIWAGGGYTF. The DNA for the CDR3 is TGTGCCAGTAGTATCTGGGCAGGGGGTGGCTACACCTTC.

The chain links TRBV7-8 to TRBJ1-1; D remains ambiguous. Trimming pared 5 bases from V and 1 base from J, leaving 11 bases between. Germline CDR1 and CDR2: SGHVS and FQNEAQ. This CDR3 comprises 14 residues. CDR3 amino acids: CASSQMGGNTEAFF. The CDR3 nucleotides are TGTGCCAGCAGCCAGATGGGCGGGAACACTGAAGCTTTCTTT.

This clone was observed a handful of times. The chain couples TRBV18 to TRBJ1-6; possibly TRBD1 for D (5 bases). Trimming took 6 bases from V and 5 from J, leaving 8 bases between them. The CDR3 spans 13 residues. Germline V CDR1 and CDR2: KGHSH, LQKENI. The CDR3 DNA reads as TGTGCCAGCTCCGGACAAGATAATTCACCCCTCCACTTT. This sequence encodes CASSGQDNSPLHF.

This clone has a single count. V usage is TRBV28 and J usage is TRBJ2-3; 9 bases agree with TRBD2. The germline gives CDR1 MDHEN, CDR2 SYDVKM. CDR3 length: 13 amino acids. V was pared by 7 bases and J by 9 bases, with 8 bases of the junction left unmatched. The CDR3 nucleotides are TGTGCCAGCAATCCCCCTAGCGGGGTAACGCAGTATTTT. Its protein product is CASNPPSGVTQYF.

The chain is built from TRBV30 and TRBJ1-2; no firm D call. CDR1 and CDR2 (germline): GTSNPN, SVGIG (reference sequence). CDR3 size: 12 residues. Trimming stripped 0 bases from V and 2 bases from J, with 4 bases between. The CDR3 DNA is TGTGCCTGGAGTGTACAGAACTATGGCTACACCTTC. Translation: CAWSVQNYGYTF.

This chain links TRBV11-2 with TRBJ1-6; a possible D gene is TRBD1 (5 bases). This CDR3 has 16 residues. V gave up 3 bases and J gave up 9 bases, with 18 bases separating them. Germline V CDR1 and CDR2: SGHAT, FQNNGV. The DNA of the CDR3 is TGTGCCAGCAGCTTTTTTCCGAAGGGGCGCGGTTCACCCCTCCACTTT. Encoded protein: CASSFFPKGRGSPLHF.

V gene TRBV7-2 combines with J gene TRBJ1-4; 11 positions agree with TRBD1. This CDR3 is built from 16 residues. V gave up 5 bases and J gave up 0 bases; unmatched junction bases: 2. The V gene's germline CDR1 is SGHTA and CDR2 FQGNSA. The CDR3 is CASSGQGAATNEKLFF. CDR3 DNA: TGTGCCAGCAGCGGACAGGGGGCTGCAACTAATGAAAAACTGTTTTTT.

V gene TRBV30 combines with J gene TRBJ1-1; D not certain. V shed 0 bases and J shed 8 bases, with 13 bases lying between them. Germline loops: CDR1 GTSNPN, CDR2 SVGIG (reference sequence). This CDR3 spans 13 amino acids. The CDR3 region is CAWSVELHVEAFF. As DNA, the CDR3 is TGTGCCTGGAGTGTGGAATTACATGTGGAAGCTTTCTTT.

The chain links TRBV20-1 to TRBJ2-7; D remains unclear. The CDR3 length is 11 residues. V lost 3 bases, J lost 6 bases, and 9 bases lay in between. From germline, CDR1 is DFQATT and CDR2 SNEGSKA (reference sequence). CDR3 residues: CSASPRREQYF. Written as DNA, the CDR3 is TGCAGTGCTAGTCCACGGCGCGAGCAGTACTTC.

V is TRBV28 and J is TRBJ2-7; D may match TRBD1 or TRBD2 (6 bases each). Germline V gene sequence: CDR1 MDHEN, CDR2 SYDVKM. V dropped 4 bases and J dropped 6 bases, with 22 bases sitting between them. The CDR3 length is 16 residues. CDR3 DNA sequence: TGTGCCAGCAGTTCCCCATCCGGGGGCCCCAGCGGCGAGCAGTACTTC. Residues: CASSSPSGGPSGEQYF.